Shown below are 24 T cell receptor beta chains from a single sample sequenced in a study of shared clonotypes between healthy human individuals. Assay: immunoSEQ multiplex PCR; the TCRdb copy retains only in-frame clones and omits some. The sample has about 120,000 clones, about two thirds seen once. The sequenced sample was memory CD8+ T cells sorted from blood. As to subset: CD45RO+ cells pooled with CCR7-negative TemRA cells. The receptors derive from a woman aged 25 to 39 in good health.

The chain recombines TRBV10-1 with TRBJ2-5; unclear D gene. V was shortened by 4 bases and J by 5 bases, with 5 bases between the two germline ends. Germline V gene sequence: CDR1 WNHNN, CDR2 SYGVQD (reference sequence). The CDR3 totals 11 residues. CDR3 DNA sequence: TGCGCCAGCAGTGGATGGGAGACCCAGTACTTC. Translated: CASSGWETQYF.

V and J are TRBV5-4 and TRBJ2-2; 10 positions match TRBD2. V dropped 7 bases and J dropped 7; count of bases not matched to a gene: 13. The V gene's germline CDR1 is SGHNT and CDR2 YYREEE (reference sequence). The CDR3 runs to 16 residues. CDR3: CASLDTSGKGGGELFF. The DNA of the CDR3 is TGTGCCAGCCTCGACACTAGCGGGAAAGGGGGCGGGGAGCTGTTTTTT.

The chain has TRBV4-1 and TRBJ2-1; 7 bases line up with TRBD2. This CDR3 is 16 amino acids long. Germline CDR1 MGHRA, CDR2 YSYEKL. Germline trimming cut 4 bases from V and 5 bases from J; bases unmatched to any gene: 11. CDR3 in amino acids: CASSPKGGLGHNEQFF. Written as DNA, the CDR3 is TGCGCCAGCAGCCCCAAGGGAGGGTTAGGACACAATGAGCAGTTCTTC.

In this sample, this clone turned up once. The gene calls are TRBV7-9 and TRBJ2-2; maybe TRBD1 (5 bases). Germline V gives CDR1 SEHNR, CDR2 FQNEAQ (reference sequence). The CDR3 has 14 residues. V lost 3 bases and J 8 bases, leaving 13 bases between the germline ends. Here the CDR3 DNA reads TGTGCCAGCAGCTTCTATCAGGGTCCTGGGGAGCTGTTTTTT. This gives the protein CASSFYQGPGELFF.

The V and J genes are TRBV13 and TRBJ1-3; the D is unclear. Looked up from germline, CDR1 is PRHDT and CDR2 is FYEKMQ (reference sequence). The CDR3 covers 15 residues. V gave up 6 bases and J gave up 0 bases, with 12 bases separating them. The CDR3 DNA sequence: TGTGCCAGCAGGGCCGGCGGAAACTCTGGAAACACCATATATTTT. Encoded protein: CASRAGGNSGNTIYF.

The CDR3 sequence: CASSQVDPTGTLFYEQYF. In nucleotides, the CDR3 is TGCGCCAGCAGCCAAGTGGACCCTACAGGGACGTTGTTCTACGAGCAGTACTTC. The chain employs TRBV4-1 and TRBJ2-7; tentatively, D is TRBD1 (6 bases). Germline V lookup: CDR1 MGHRA, CDR2 YSYEKL. CDR3 size: 18 residues. The V gene lost 1 base and the J gene lost 3 bases, with 22 bases spanning the gap.

As concerns this clone: One junction end disagrees with the germline gene, perhaps due to a read error. The chain combines TRBV19 with TRBJ2-1, with 9 bases aligning to TRBD2. The germline gives CDR1 LNHDA, CDR2 SQIVND (reference sequence). The CDR3 totals 16 residues. CDR3 residues: CASSIVLAGIYNEQFF. The CDR3 region has the DNA TGTGCCAGTAGCATAGTCCTAGCGGGAATCTACAATGAGCAGTTCTTC.

This clone was recorded at least ten times. The J gene is TRBJ1-5, the V gene TRBV28; D gene ambiguous. CDR1 and CDR2 (germline): MDHEN, SYDVKM. V was pared by 2 bases and J by 7 bases, with 15 bases between. The CDR3 covers 15 residues. The DNA for the CDR3 is TGTGCCAGCAGTTTACTCGAGGGCGAGGTACAGCCCCAGCATTTT. Its protein is CASSLLEGEVQPQHF.

This chain links TRBV5-4 with TRBJ2-7; 8 bases are shared with TRBD2. The CDR3 is 15 amino acids. Germline V gene sequence: CDR1 SGHNT, CDR2 YYREEE (reference sequence). V was pared by 1 base and J by 4 bases, with 7 bases of the junction left unmatched. The CDR3 DNA reads as TGTGCCAGCAGCTTGTTACTAGCGGATCCTTACGAGCAGTACTTC. Amino acids: CASSLLLADPYEQYF.

The chain links TRBV5-1 to TRBJ2-7, with 11 bases fitting TRBD1. CDR3 length: 13 residues. Germline V gene sequence: CDR1 SGHRS, CDR2 YFSETQ. The J segment lost 11 bases and the V segment lost 4 bases, leaving 8 bases of the junction unmatched. CDR3 sequence: CASSLRDRGVEYF. The CDR3 DNA reads TGCGCCAGCAGCCTCCGGGACAGGGGGGTGGAGTACTTC. The variable domain in full, completed from reference TRBV5-1 and TRBJ2-7, reads KAGVTQTPRYLIKTRGQQVTLSCSPISGHRSVSWYQQTPGQGLQFLFEYFSETQRNKGNFPGRFSGRQFSNSRSEMNVSTLELGDSALYLCASSLRDRGVEYFGPGTRLTVT.

This clone was recorded a few times. The rearrangement links TRBV14 to TRBJ2-7; 10 nucleotides agree with TRBD2. The CDR3 loop spans 18 amino acids. The V gene's germline CDR1 is SGHDN and CDR2 FVKESK. Losses at the gene ends were 0 bases for V and 0 bases for J; bases not matched to a gene: 8. CDR3 in amino acids: CASSQDSGRWHSSYEQYF. The CDR3 nucleotides are TGTGCCAGCAGCCAAGATAGCGGGAGGTGGCACAGCTCCTACGAGCAGTACTTC.

The gene calls are TRBV5-6 and TRBJ2-7, with a tentative D call TRBD1 (6 bases). The germline V gene has CDR1 SGHDT and CDR2 YYEEEE. Trimming cost V 2 bases and J 3 bases, with 12 bases left between them. The CDR3 is made up of 14 amino acids. The CDR3 loop is CASSLVTGGYEQYF. CDR3 coding DNA: TGTGCCAGCAGCTTAGTGACAGGAGGCTACGAGCAGTACTTC.

The gene calls are TRBV4-1 and TRBJ2-2, with 8 bases fitting TRBD2. Germline V gene sequence: CDR1 MGHRA, CDR2 YSYEKL. The CDR3 sequence is 17 residues long. The J segment lost 6 bases and the V segment lost 2 bases, leaving 11 bases of the junction unmatched. The CDR3 protein is CASSQPVSGRDSGELFF. CDR3 in DNA: TGCGCCAGCAGCCAACCCGTCAGCGGGAGAGATTCCGGGGAGCTGTTTTTT.

The gene calls are TRBV13 and TRBJ2-2; D is unclear. The CDR3 contains 14 residues. V lost 4 bases, J lost 6 bases, and 12 bases lay in between. The germline CDR1 and CDR2 sequences are PRHDT and FYEKMQ (reference sequence). The CDR3 DNA follows: TGTGCCAGCAGCTCCGAATCGGGCCCCGGGGAGCTGTTTTTT. Translated: CASSSESGPGELFF.

This clone appeared a few times. The CDR3 nucleotides are TGCGCCAGCAGTGAGTTCCTAGCGGAGCTACGGAACAATGAGCAGTTCTTC. Residues: CASSEFLAELRNNEQFF. The chain joins TRBV10-2 to TRBJ2-1; 7 bases are shared with TRBD2. Germline V lookup: CDR1 WSHSY, CDR2 SAAADI. CDR3 length equals 17 residues. V gave up 1 base and J gave up 5 bases; unmatched junction bases: 11.

V gene TRBV6-5 combines with J gene TRBJ1-1; D gene ambiguous. The CDR3 totals 13 residues. Trimming removed 2 bases from V and 4 bases from J, with 8 bases in between. Germline assignment: CDR1 MNHEY and CDR2 SVGAGI. CDR3 nucleotide sequence: TGTGCCAGCAGTTACGGGGAAGGCACTGAAGCTTTCTTT. It encodes CASSYGEGTEAFF.

The V gene is TRBV6-6, the J gene TRBJ2-7, with 7 bases that match TRBD2. There are 13 residues in the CDR3. Germline assignment: CDR1 MNHNY and CDR2 SVGAGI (reference sequence). V lost 5 bases, J lost 2 bases, and 3 bases stayed unmatched. CDR3 region: CASSSGDTYEQYF. The CDR3 DNA follows: TGTGCCAGCAGTAGCGGGGATACCTACGAGCAGTACTTC.

This clone was counted between two and nine times. This sequence joins TRBV10-3 and TRBJ1-2; no clear D. Germline V gene lookup returns CDR1 ENHRY and CDR2 SYGVKD. CDR3 length: 12 residues. Trimming shortened V by 2 bases and J by 7 bases, and 8 bases separated the two germline ends. The CDR3 region has the DNA TGTGCCATCAGTGAGGGCAGGCTTGGCTACACCTTC. It encodes CAISEGRLGYTF.

In this sample, this clone turned up a few times. The same CDR3 can be traced to other DNA sequences in this sample. J is TRBJ1-1 and V is TRBV5-8; no definite D call. Trimming took 4 bases from V and 2 from J, leaving 9 bases between them. Germline CDR1 SGHTS, CDR2 YDEGEE. The CDR3 runs 13 residues. DNA of the CDR3: TGTGCCAGCAGCCTGACCTCTAACACTGAAGCTTTCTTT. Its protein product is CASSLTSNTEAFF.

The chain has TRBV11-2 and TRBJ2-1; TRBD2 matches at 10 bases. Germline V gene lookup returns CDR1 SGHAT and CDR2 FQNNGV. Trimming cost V 4 bases and J 0 bases; bases outside gene matches: 9. The CDR3 contains 18 residues. The CDR3 DNA reads as TGTGCCAGCAGCTCCCGCACTAGCGGGGCCTACTCCTACAATGAGCAGTTCTTC. Translating gives CASSSRTSGAYSYNEQFF.

The chain links TRBV4-1 to TRBJ1-1; no definite D call. CDR3 length: 14 amino acids. The V gene lost 2 bases and the J gene lost 1 base, with 8 bases spanning the gap. Germline V lookup: CDR1 MGHRA, CDR2 YSYEKL. The CDR3 DNA sequence: TGCGCCAGCAGCCAATTGAGGTCGAACACTGAAGCTTTCTTT. Its translation: CASSQLRSNTEAFF.

The rearrangement joins TRBV5-4 to TRBJ2-5; the match to TRBD2 covers 10 bases. The CDR3 is 15 amino acids. Germline V CDR1 and CDR2: SGHNT, YYREEE (reference sequence). V was pared by 4 bases and J by 5 bases, with 8 bases of the junction left unmatched. The CDR3 sequence: CASSMSSGSPETQYF. The CDR3 DNA follows: TGTGCCAGCAGCATGTCTAGCGGGAGTCCGGAGACCCAGTACTTC.

The chain links TRBV11-2 to TRBJ1-5; D is unresolved. Between the trimmed V and J ends, which lost 5 bases and 3 bases, there was a span of 8 bases. CDR3 length: 13 residues. In germline, CDR1 is SGHAT, CDR2 FQNNGV. In DNA, the CDR3 is TGTGCCAGCAGCCCGGGATTCAATCAGCCCCAGCATTTT. Its protein is CASSPGFNQPQHF.

CDR3 sequence (DNA): TGTGCCAGCAGCCCTCCTGGACAGGTAGGGTTGATCGACGAGCAGTACTTC. Translating it yields CASSPPGQVGLIDEQYF. The chain joins TRBV7-9 to TRBJ2-5; 7 bases are a match to TRBD1. The J call could be wrong; TRBJ2-7 is a better fit for the DNA end. The CDR3 loop spans 17 amino acids. Looked up from germline, CDR1 is SEHNR and CDR2 is FQNEAQ (reference sequence).